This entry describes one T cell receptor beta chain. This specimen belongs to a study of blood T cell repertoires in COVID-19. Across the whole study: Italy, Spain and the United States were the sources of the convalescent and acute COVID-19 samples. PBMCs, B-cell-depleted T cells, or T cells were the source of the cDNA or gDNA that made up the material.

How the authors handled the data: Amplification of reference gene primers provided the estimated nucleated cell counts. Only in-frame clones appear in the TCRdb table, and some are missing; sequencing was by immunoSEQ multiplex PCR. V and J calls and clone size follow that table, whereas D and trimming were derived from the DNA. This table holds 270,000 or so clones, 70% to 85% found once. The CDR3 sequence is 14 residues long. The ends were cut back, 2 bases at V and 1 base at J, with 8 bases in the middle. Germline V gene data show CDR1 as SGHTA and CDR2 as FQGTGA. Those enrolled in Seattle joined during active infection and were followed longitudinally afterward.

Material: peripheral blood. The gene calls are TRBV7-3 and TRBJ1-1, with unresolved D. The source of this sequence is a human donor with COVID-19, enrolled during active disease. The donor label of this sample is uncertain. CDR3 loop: CASSLGQSNTEAFF. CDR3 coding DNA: TGTGCCAGCAGCTTAGGGCAGTCGAACACTGAAGCTTTCTTT.